This entry lists 9 T cell receptor beta chains sequenced from one sample in a study of response to subunit inactivated influenza vaccine. TCRdb reanalysed the RT-PCR reads using MiXCR and keeps one entry per CDR3 protein. The sample carries some 540,000 distinct CDR3 sequences, roughly 25% recorded once. The data were also submitted as part of a second study, on T cells expressing NK-cell markers. As that study records: UMI-tagged 5'RACE template switching yielded the TCR beta cDNA.

Sample: CD4+ T cells sorted from PBMCs, taken roughly 12 days after vaccination. Receptors originate from a man over 45 who received an inactivated influenza vaccine.

This clonotype was picked up many times. The gene calls are TRBV18 and TRBJ2-1; D is ambiguous. The CDR3 spans 12 residues. The V gene lost 2 bases and the J gene lost 3 bases, with 2 bases spanning the gap. Per germline, CDR1 KGHSH and CDR2 LQKENI. Here the CDR3 DNA reads TGTGCCAGCTCACCAAACTACAATGAGCAGTTCTTC. Residues: CASSPNYNEQFF.

This clonotype was counted a few times. This chain links TRBV15 with TRBJ1-2; TRBD1 matches 7 bases. Germline lookup yields CDR1 LNHNV and CDR2 YYDKDF (reference sequence). The CDR3 is 14 amino acids. V was pared by 1 base and J by 4 bases, with 3 bases of the junction left unmatched. The CDR3 region has the DNA TGTGCCACCAGCAGAGGGGGGGACAGCTATGGCTACACCTTC. This gives the protein CATSRGGDSYGYTF.

V usage is TRBV28 and J usage is TRBJ2-1, with D possibly being TRBD1 (6 bases). Trimming took 5 bases from V and 0 from J, leaving 20 bases between them. Per germline, CDR1 MDHEN and CDR2 SYDVKM. This CDR3 comprises 18 residues. The CDR3 DNA is TGTGCCAGCAGTACAAACCTGGGGGCGTCCAGCTCCTACAATGAGCAGTTCTTC. Protein sequence: CASSTNLGASSSYNEQFF.

Only one count was recorded for this clonotype. The V call is TRBV11-2, the J call TRBJ2-2; D not certain. This CDR3 has 15 amino acids. Trimming removed 5 bases from V and 4 bases from J, with 14 bases in between. CDR1 and CDR2 (germline): SGHAT, FQNNGV. The CDR3 DNA follows: TGTGCCAGCAGCCCTGGCCGGCCCTTCACCGGGGAGCTGTTTTTT. It specifies CASSPGRPFTGELFF.

This clonotype came up once. This chain connects TRBV9 to TRBJ2-3, with D perhaps TRBD2 (7 bases). The ends were cut back, 4 bases at V and 1 base at J, with 13 bases in the middle. This CDR3 is 15 amino acids long. Per the germline V gene, CDR1 is SGDLS and CDR2 is YYNGEE. The CDR3 sequence: CASSTRGGGTDTQYF. CDR3 DNA: TGTGCCAGCAGCACCCGCGGGGGCGGCACAGATACGCAGTATTTT. The variable domain in full, with the rest retrieved from reference TRBV9 and TRBJ2-3, is DSGVTQTPKHLITATGQRVTLRCSPRSGDLSVYWYQQSLDQGLQFLIQYYNGEERAKGNILERFSAQQFPDLHSELNLSSLELGDSALYFCASSTRGGGTDTQYFGPGTRLTVL.

This clonotype showed up just a few times. The V and J genes are TRBV20-1 and TRBJ1-4, with 7 bases lining up with TRBD1. The V and J ends lost 5 bases and 6 bases, in that order; junction bases with no gene match: 3. Germline CDR1 DFQATT, CDR2 SNEGSKA (reference sequence). The CDR3 has 12 amino acids. The CDR3 DNA follows: TGCAGTGCTGGGACAGCTTATGAAAAACTGTTTTTT. Its translation is CSAGTAYEKLFF.

This clonotype has a handful of counts. The J gene is TRBJ2-1, the V gene TRBV19; TRBD1 matches 8 bases. This CDR3 is built from 16 residues. Trimming took 4 bases from V and 6 from J; bases not matched to a gene: 11. The germline V gene has CDR1 LNHDA and CDR2 SQIVND (reference sequence). As DNA, the CDR3 is TGTGCCAGTAGTAGGCTTAGGGACAGGATCCGCAATGAGCAGTTCTTC. It is translated as CASSRLRDRIRNEQFF.

This chain links TRBV9 with TRBJ2-3; D is tentatively TRBD1 or TRBD2 (6 bases each). The CDR3 runs 16 residues. CDR1 and CDR2 (germline): SGDLS, YYNGEE. V gave up 3 bases and J gave up 4 bases, with 18 bases separating them. In DNA form, the CDR3 reads TGTGCCAGCAGCGCCGGTTCCCGGGGGCCACCAGATACGCAGTATTTT. This codes for CASSAGSRGPPDTQYF.

This clonotype was detected only a few times. This chain joins TRBV5-5 and TRBJ2-5; 7 positions agree with TRBD2. V was pared by 0 bases and J by 4 bases, with 9 bases of the junction left unmatched. Germline V gives CDR1 SGHKS, CDR2 YYEKEE (reference sequence). The CDR3 is 16 amino acids. CDR3 coding DNA: TGTGCCAGCAGCTTGGTGGGGGGGATCGTTGGAGAGACCCAGTACTTC. It is translated as CASSLVGGIVGETQYF.